These 15 T cell receptor beta chains were all obtained from the same sample, sequenced in a study of beta chain features in type 1 diabetes. General study findings and limits: Patients with Type 1 diabetes showed moderately but significantly shorter TCRB CDR3s in all four CD4+ subsets.

No antigen has been assigned to these receptors. The isolated RNA, all of it, was reverse transcribed, so expressed TCRB transcripts were what got sequenced. This table comes from immunoSEQ multiplex PCR, and its TCRdb copy is limited to in-frame clones, with some not included. The profile shows roughly 700,000 clones, roughly 13% of them singletons. The source material was naive CD4+ T cells from blood. These TCRs come from a man in his late teens or twenties with type 1 diabetes.

J is TRBJ2-1 and V is TRBV7-9; D could derive from TRBD1 or TRBD2 (5 bases each). Germline CDR1 reads SEHNR; CDR2 reads FQNEAQ (reference sequence). The length of the CDR3 is 14 residues. Deletions cut 3 bases from V and 6 bases from J, with 12 bases between. The CDR3 sequence is CASSFRGRINEQFF. CDR3 bases: TGTGCCAGCAGCTTCCGGGGACGGATCAATGAGCAGTTCTTC. Full variable domain (missing parts from reference TRBV7-9 and TRBJ2-1): DTGVSQNPRHKITKRGQNVTFRCDPISEHNRLYWYRQTLGQGPEFLTYFQNEAQLEKSRLLSDRFSAERPKGSFSTLEIQRTEQGDSAMYLCASSFRGRINEQFFGPGTRLTVL.

The chain uses TRBV29-1 and TRBJ2-3; the match to TRBD1 covers 7 bases. Germline V gene sequence: CDR1 SQVTM, CDR2 ANQGSEA. This CDR3 region has 14 residues. The trim removed 5 bases at V and 3 bases at J, leaving 8 bases unmatched. CDR3 protein: CSVRDSPMTDTQYF. CDR3 nucleotides: TGCAGCGTTCGGGACAGCCCGATGACAGATACGCAGTATTTT.

There are a few counts of this clone. The genes are TRBV30 and TRBJ1-4, with D perhaps matching TRBD1 (6 bases). The germline V gene has CDR1 GTSNPN and CDR2 SVGIG (reference sequence). The CDR3 is 14 amino acids. Trimming removed 4 bases at V and 4 bases at J, with 13 bases between. DNA of the CDR3: TGTGCCTGGACTAAGACAGGTTATAATGAAAAACTGTTTTTT. This codes for CAWTKTGYNEKLFF.

The chain uses TRBV2 and TRBJ2-3; D possibly corresponds to TRBD1 (6 bases). This CDR3 region has 16 residues. Germline V CDR1 and CDR2: SNHLY, FYNNEI. V was trimmed by 3 bases and J by 0 bases, leaving 13 bases between them. The CDR3 spells CASSERDTASTDTQYF. Written as DNA, the CDR3 is TGTGCCAGCAGTGAGAGGGACACTGCTAGCACAGATACGCAGTATTTT.

This clone was seen more than once but under ten times. V is TRBV5-1 and J is TRBJ2-6; D is unclear. The CDR3 contains 17 residues. CDR1 and CDR2 (germline): SGHRS, YFSETQ. Deletions cut 0 bases from V and 0 bases from J, with 10 bases between. For the CDR3, the DNA is TGCGCCAGCAGCTTGGCCGAGGTGGACTCTGGGGCCAACGTCCTGACTTTC. Translating it yields CASSLAEVDSGANVLTF.

This clone has a handful of counts. The genes are TRBV7-9 and TRBJ2-7; a possible D gene is TRBD1 (6 bases). The CDR3 runs 14 residues. Trimming shortened V by 5 bases and J by 0 bases, and 11 bases separated the two germline ends. Germline values: CDR1 SEHNR, CDR2 FQNEAQ (reference sequence). The CDR3 sequence: CASSPQGSSYEQYF. CDR3 DNA sequence: TGTGCCAGCAGCCCGCAGGGGAGCTCCTACGAGCAGTACTTC.

The chain joins TRBV28 to TRBJ2-7; D tentatively fits TRBD1 or TRBD2 (5 bases each). Germline loops: CDR1 MDHEN, CDR2 SYDVKM. V lost 1 base and J lost 3, with 10 bases in between. CDR3 length equals 14 residues. The CDR3 is CASSLSGTDYEQYF. The CDR3 DNA follows: TGTGCCAGCAGTTTATCGGGGACGGACTACGAGCAGTACTTC.

The V and J genes are TRBV29-1 and TRBJ2-2; D not resolved. In germline, CDR1 is SQVTM, CDR2 ANQGSEA. V was trimmed by 2 bases and J by 6 bases, leaving 13 bases between them. This CDR3 is built from 14 residues. The CDR3 bases are TGCAGCGTTGAAAAAAGGTGGGAAGCCGGGGAGCTGTTTTTT. Encoded protein: CSVEKRWEAGELFF.

In this sample, this clone turned up a few times. The chain joins TRBV7-6 to TRBJ1-1, with D perhaps matching TRBD1 (6 bases). Germline-derived CDR1 and CDR2 are SGHVS and FNYEAQ. This CDR3 has 14 amino acids. V was trimmed by 5 bases and J by 7 bases, leaving 17 bases between them. CDR3 nucleotides: TGTGCCAGCAGCCCAACTACAGGGCCCAGTGAAGCTTTCTTT. Translation gives CASSPTTGPSEAFF.

This clone was observed a handful of times. This chain uses TRBV7-7 with TRBJ2-2; D perhaps matches TRBD1 (6 bases). Germline CDR1 and CDR2: SSHAT and FNYEAQ (reference sequence). The CDR3 totals 16 residues. Between the trimmed V and J ends, which lost 1 base and 1 base, there was a span of 10 bases. This CDR3 reads CASSLESGQNTGELFF. CDR3 DNA: TGTGCCAGCAGCTTAGAGTCGGGACAGAACACCGGGGAGCTGTTTTTT.

This clone occurred a few times. This chain joins TRBV10-3 and TRBJ2-2, with D possibly matching TRBD2 (5 bases). With 5 bases removed from V and 2 bases from J, the gap between germline ends came to 15 bases. The germline gives CDR1 ENHRY, CDR2 SYGVKD. The CDR3 runs to 16 residues. CDR3 nucleotide sequence: TGTGCCATCAGTCTCGACCGGGGTTCAAACACCGGGGAGCTGTTTTTT. Its protein product is CAISLDRGSNTGELFF.

The gene calls are TRBV5-8 and TRBJ1-1; D is ambiguous. The CDR3 consists of 13 residues. V was clipped by 4 bases and J by 0 bases, with 7 bases between them. Germline V gives CDR1 SGHTS, CDR2 YDEGEE. The CDR3 DNA reads as TGTGCCAGCAGCAGGACCCTGAACACTGAAGCTTTCTTT. Its protein product is CASSRTLNTEAFF.

This clone was seen a few times. The V and J genes are TRBV5-4 and TRBJ2-4, with D perhaps assigned TRBD1 or TRBD2 (6 bases each). The CDR3 length is 16 residues. With 4 bases removed from V and 7 bases from J, the gap between germline ends came to 21 bases. Germline loops: CDR1 SGHNT, CDR2 YYREEE (reference sequence). CDR3 bases: TGTGCCAGCAGCGAAGAGTCTGGGGGGCTGAGGAACATTCAGTACTTC. It encodes CASSEESGGLRNIQYF.

This clone was seen a few times. The same CDR3 can be traced to other DNA sequences in this sample. This chain links TRBV30 with TRBJ1-5, with TRBD1 matching over 10 bases. The CDR3 has 13 amino acids. From germline, CDR1 is GTSNPN and CDR2 SVGIG (reference sequence). J lost 4 bases, V lost 5 bases, and 2 bases had no gene match. The CDR3 spells CAWDRGPNQPQHF. CDR3 coding DNA: TGTGCCTGGGACAGGGGGCCGAATCAGCCCCAGCATTTT.

This clone has just a few counts. Other DNA sequences in the same sample also yield this CDR3. The chain carries TRBV9 and TRBJ1-1, with 7 nucleotides matching TRBD1. Germline V lookup: CDR1 SGDLS, CDR2 YYNGEE. This CDR3 has 13 residues. J gave up 5 bases and V 0 bases, and 1 base lay outside the gene matches. CDR3 bases: TGTGCCAGCAGCGTAGTACAGGGGACTGAAGCTTTCTTT. Translation: CASSVVQGTEAFF.